The clone carrying this TCR beta chain has only a few counts. Its antigen remains unidentified. The entry originates in a study of OX40 agonist ivuxolimab in advanced cancers. Broader study findings: The study found that CD8+ T cells averaged more expanded clones than CD4+. The study did not work out the antigen specificity of the expanded peripheral T cells.

The CDR3 contains 15 residues. V lost 4 bases and J lost 2; bases outside the gene matches: 7. The germline CDR1 and CDR2 sequences are MDHEN and SYDVKM. Patients were ruled out by autoimmune disease history or systemic immunosuppression. At cycle 4 day 1, cycle 7 day 1, and baseline, blood was sampled. Profiling relied on immunoSEQ multiplex PCR, and the TCRdb table lists in-frame clones only, not all of them. The sample holds tens of thousands of clones; about 83% are singletons and the top ten take 1.2%. The material sequenced was CD4+ or CD8+ T cells sorted from blood, taken in a trial of the OX40 agonist ivuxolimab. The chain recombines TRBV28 with TRBJ2-5; TRBD1 matches at 7 bases. The sequence derives from an adult with an advanced solid tumor such as melanoma, head and neck, liver or kidney cancer. The CDR3 DNA follows: TGTGCCAGCAGTTCGGTTTGGGGACAGCAAGAGACCCAGTACTTC. This gives the protein CASSSVWGQQETQYF.